This T cell receptor beta chain was retrieved from a study of beta chain features in type 1 diabetes. The sample holds a few counts of this clone. Expressed TCRB transcripts were sequenced after all isolated RNA was converted to cDNA. The table came from immunoSEQ multiplex PCR; TCRdb's copy has only in-frame clones and leaves some out. The sample lists under 550,000 clones; about an eighth were seen once. V was cut by 5 bases and J by 1 base, with 9 bases left in between. This CDR3 region has 12 residues. CDR1 is SQVTM, CDR2 ANQGSEA, per germline. The TCR comes from a young woman in good health. The sample taken for sequencing was naive CD4+ T cells from blood. The chain uses TRBV29-1 and TRBJ2-7; D gene ambiguous. CDR3 nucleotide sequence: TGCAGCGTTCTTAGTCCGTCCTACGAGCAGTACTTC. This gives the protein CSVLSPSYEQYF.